This T cell receptor (beta chain) appears in the sequencing data of a study of T cells after yellow fever vaccination (dated by TCRdb to between 2018 and 2021). At the level of the whole study: Libraries from fractions with low cell numbers were prepared with the SMART-Seq v4 Ultra Low Input RNA kit. To track T-cell clones before and after primary and booster YFV17D yellow fever vaccination, bulk TCR alpha and beta repertoires were sequenced longitudinally. Two healthy male donors made up the cohort, one aged 18 to 29 years and the other aged 30 to 40 years. Blood was drawn at multiple timepoints before and after primary and secondary immunization, with bulk PBMC replicates and cell subsets isolated.

This clonotype was counted at least ten times. There is no known antigen for this receptor. No clone much larger than this one lies a single base away; base qualities are absent. In light of the paper, this sample's treatment or condition label describes: live attenuated yellow fever vaccine strain. At each blood-draw timepoint, two biological replicates of bulk PBMCs were collected. A standard Ficoll-Paque protocol was used to isolate PBMCs from peripheral blood. TriZol was used to extract RNA from bulk PBMCs, from CD4 and CD8 fractions, and from dextramer-positive and dextramer-negative fractions. Synthesis of TCR cDNA relied on 5'RACE template switching, a step that introduced a universal primer site along with unique molecular identifiers. Priming of cDNA synthesis was performed from both the TCR alpha and TCR beta constant segments. Library amplification involved two PCR steps, and the second step added sample barcodes and sequencing adapters. Sequencing of the libraries was done on either Illumina HiSeq 2500 (2x100 bp) or NovaSeq (2x150 bp). As for the authors' bioinformatics: Reads were demultiplexed and collapsed into UMI consensus sequences with MIGEC, and V(D)J alignment was performed with MiXCR. Using edgeR on replicate PBMC samples, clonotypes were called vaccine-responding if FDR was below 0.01 and the log2 fold change was above 5 up to day 15. Each bulk clonotype was labeled CD4 or CD8 based on which sequenced repertoire, CD4 or CD8, contained the clonotype at higher abundance. TCRdb redid the processing of the public reads, applying fastp at Q25 and MiXCR, and retained in-frame beta chains. Rows with a matching CDR3 protein are joined into one entry that keeps the most common DNA and genes. TCRdb assigned the V and J calls; the authors' analysis was not used. Counted in this sample were fewer than 650,000 distinct CDR3 sequences; roughly a fifth of them appeared once. The ten largest clones add up to roughly 16% of the sample.

Reading the germline V gene (reference sequence) gives CDR1 SEHNR and CDR2 FQNEAQ. Trimming costs V 3 bases and J 4 bases, and their ends lie 9 bases apart. The CDR3, cysteine through phenylalanine, is 13 amino acids long. Of the read, only the CDR3 DNA is kept; its 39 bases are in frame from base 1. Here is what the overall study found, with its caveats: Only a couple of donors were included in the study, so the extent to which the findings can be generalized is limited. The secondary T-cell response was weaker than the primary response but faster, peaking on day 5 instead of day 15. A small fraction of clonotypes showed up in both the CD4 and CD8 compartments, probably as a result of convergent recombination. Most clones expanded after primary vaccination were re-detected after the booster (almost 98% of CD4 and approximately 89% of CD8), suggesting broad memory maintenance. Computational filtering was needed because FACS-sorted repertoires could contain abundant contaminating clonotypes from the bulk population.

This chain is built from TRBV7-9 and TRBJ2-5; no D gene call is confident. The sequence was obtained from a man between 18 and 29 years old who received the YFV17D yellow fever vaccine. The source was PBMCs, collected roughly 23 days after the first yellow fever vaccination. In nucleotides, the sequence is TGTGCCAGCAGCTTGTCGTTCCGAGAGACCCAGTACTTC. It translates to CASSLSFRETQYF.